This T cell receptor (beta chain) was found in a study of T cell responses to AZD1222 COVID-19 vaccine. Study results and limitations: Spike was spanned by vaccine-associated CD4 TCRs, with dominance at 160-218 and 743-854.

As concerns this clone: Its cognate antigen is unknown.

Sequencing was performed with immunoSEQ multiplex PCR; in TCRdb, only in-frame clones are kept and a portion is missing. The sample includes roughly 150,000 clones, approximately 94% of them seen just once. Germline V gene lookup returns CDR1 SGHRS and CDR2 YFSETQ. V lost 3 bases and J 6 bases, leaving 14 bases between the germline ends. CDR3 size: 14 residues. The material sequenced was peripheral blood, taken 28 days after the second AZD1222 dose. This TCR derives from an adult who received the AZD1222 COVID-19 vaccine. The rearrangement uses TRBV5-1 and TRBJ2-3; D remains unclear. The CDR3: CASSWRRSEDTQYF. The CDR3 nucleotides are TGCGCCAGCAGCTGGAGAAGGAGCGAGGATACGCAGTATTTT.